This entry lists 30 T cell receptor beta chains sequenced from one sample in a study of blood T cell repertoires in COVID-19. Measured with immunoSEQ multiplex PCR; TCRdb has only the in-frame clones, and not every one. The sample records about 180,000 clones, roughly 82% being singletons. Material for sequencing was PBMCs or T cells enriched from blood (not recorded which). The receptors were sampled from a woman in her twenties or thirties who had recovered from COVID-19.

The V call is TRBV19, the J call TRBJ1-2; D is unresolved. The germline gives CDR1 LNHDA, CDR2 SQIVND (reference sequence). This CDR3 region has 13 residues. Trimming removed 2 bases at V and 6 bases at J, with 10 bases between. As DNA, the CDR3 is TGTGCCAGTAGTATAACGTCAGGCAATGGCTACACCTTC. Translated, it gives CASSITSGNGYTF.

The chain uses TRBV5-1 and TRBJ2-7; a weak D match, TRBD1 (5 bases). CDR1 and CDR2 from the germline V gene are SGHRS and YFSETQ. The V and J ends lost 0 bases and 3 bases respectively, with 22 bases between them. The CDR3 length is 18 residues. The CDR3 region has the DNA TGCGCCAGCAGCTTGGCTTCCCCGACAGTTCTCGGTTTCTACGAGCAGTACTTC. It encodes CASSLASPTVLGFYEQYF.

The rearrangement joins TRBV6-5 to TRBJ1-2, with 8 bases aligning to TRBD1. V shed 2 bases, J shed 6 bases, and the junction held 2 bases outside the gene matches. This CDR3 has 13 amino acids. Germline V CDR1 and CDR2: MNHEY, SVGAGI. Here the CDR3 DNA reads TGTGCCAGCAGTTACACAGGGGGTAATGGCTACACCTTC. Translation gives CASSYTGGNGYTF.

V and J are TRBV5-6 and TRBJ2-1; possibly TRBD2 for D (6 bases). Per germline, CDR1 SGHDT and CDR2 YYEEEE. V dropped 0 bases and J dropped 0 bases, with 7 bases sitting between them. CDR3 length: 15 residues. CDR3 region: CASSLGGVSYNEQFF. The CDR3 bases are TGTGCCAGCAGCTTGGGCGGGGTCTCCTACAATGAGCAGTTCTTC. The complete variable domain, with remaining parts taken from reference TRBV5-6 and TRBJ2-1, reads DAGVTQSPTHLIKTRGQQVTLRCSPKSGHDTVSWYQQALGQGPQFIFQYYEEEERQRGNFPDRFSGHQFPNYSSELNVNALLLGDSALYLCASSLGGVSYNEQFFGPGTRLTVL.

This clone has just one count. The rearrangement joins TRBV5-5 to TRBJ1-2, with 7 positions matching TRBD1. The germline gives CDR1 SGHKS, CDR2 YYEKEE (reference sequence). The CDR3 covers 17 residues. V dropped 4 bases and J dropped 5; count of bases not matched to a gene: 17. CDR3 bases: TGTGCCAGCAGCCTGACCCTTGACAGGGAAATACCTTATGGCTACACCTTC. It encodes CASSLTLDREIPYGYTF.

The chain combines TRBV9 with TRBJ1-1; 8 nucleotides line up with TRBD1. The CDR3 is 16 residues long. Germline V CDR1 and CDR2: SGDLS, YYNGEE. With V trimmed by 0 bases and J by 0 bases, 4 bases remained unmatched. CDR3 region: CASSVGSGGLNTEAFF. The DNA of the CDR3 is TGTGCCAGCAGCGTAGGATCAGGGGGCCTGAACACTGAAGCTTTCTTT.

V usage is TRBV7-2 and J usage is TRBJ2-1, with 9 positions matching TRBD2. The CDR3 contains 14 residues. J lost 8 bases, V lost 3 bases, and 5 bases had no gene match. CDR1 SGHTA and CDR2 FQGNSA come from the germline V gene. The CDR3 DNA is TGTGCCAGCAGCTTCGCTAGCGGGGTCGATGAGCAGTTCTTC. This codes for CASSFASGVDEQFF.

This sequence joins TRBV12-3 or TRBV12-4 and TRBJ2-3, with D possibly being TRBD2 (6 bases). The CDR3 extends over 13 amino acids. The V and J ends lost 7 bases and 2 bases respectively, with 10 bases between them. CDR3 amino acids: CASTGGITDTQYF. For the CDR3, the DNA is TGTGCCAGCACTGGAGGGATCACAGATACGCAGTATTTT.

The CDR3 loop is CASSPGQATSGANVLTF. The CDR3 DNA is TGTGCCAGCTCCCCGGGACAGGCGACATCTGGGGCCAACGTCCTGACTTTC. The V call is TRBV18, the J call TRBJ2-6; 8 bases fit TRBD1. The CDR3 sequence is 17 residues long. The germline V gene has CDR1 KGHSH and CDR2 LQKENI. J was trimmed by 1 base and V by 6 bases; bases with no gene match: 8. Supplemented by reference TRBV18 and TRBJ2-6, the full variable domain reads NAGVMQNPRHLVRRRGQEARLRCSPMKGHSHVYWYRQLPEEGLKFMVYLQKENIIDESGMPKERFSAEFPKEGPSILRIQQVVRGDSAAYFCASSPGQATSGANVLTFGAGSRLTVL.

This chain joins TRBV25-1 and TRBJ1-4, with TRBD1 identical over 8 bases. The germline V gene has CDR1 MGHDK and CDR2 SYGVNS. This CDR3 comprises 16 residues. V trimming: 3 bases; J trimming: 3 bases; junction bases outside the gene matches: 6. This chain's CDR3 is CASSDRDRGANEKLFF. The CDR3 bases are TGTGCCAGCAGTGATCGCGACAGGGGAGCTAATGAAAAACTGTTTTTT.

Only one count was recorded for this clone. V is TRBV7-6 and J is TRBJ2-3, with TRBD2 matching 8 bases. CDR1 is SGHVS and CDR2 is FNYEAQ in the germline V gene. This CDR3 is 17 amino acids long. The V gene end was trimmed by 5 bases and the J gene end by 11 bases; junction bases not matched to a gene: 21. The DNA for the CDR3 is TGTGCCAGCAGCCCCCTCCGGATAGCGGGGCCTGTGTTTGGGCAGTATTTT. Encoded protein: CASSPLRIAGPVFGQYF.

This chain connects TRBV5-4 to TRBJ1-5; 7 bases fit TRBD1. Trimming removed 4 bases from V and 4 bases from J; junction bases left unmatched: 5. The length of the CDR3 is 14 residues. Germline assignment: CDR1 SGHNT and CDR2 YYREEE (reference sequence). DNA of the CDR3: TGTGCCAGCAGCCCAGACAGGGCAAATCAGCCCCAGCATTTT. Translating it yields CASSPDRANQPQHF. The complete variable domain, with remaining parts taken from reference TRBV5-4 and TRBJ1-5, reads ETGVTQSPTHLIKTRGQQVTLRCSSQSGHNTVSWYQQALGQGPQFIFQYYREEENGRGNFPPRFSGLQFPNYSSELNVNALELDDSALYLCASSPDRANQPQHFGDGTRLSIL.

This clone was seen more than once but under ten times. The V call is TRBV2, the J call TRBJ2-7; 12 bases are shared with TRBD1. Germline V gene data show CDR1 as SNHLY and CDR2 as FYNNEI. After removal of 9 bases from V and 10 bases from J, the junction contained 10 bases not matched to a gene. CDR3 length: 13 amino acids. CDR3 coding DNA: TGTGCCAGTCTTTGGGGGACAGGGGGCCCCCAGTACTTC. Its translation: CASLWGTGGPQYF.

The chain carries TRBV28 and TRBJ2-7; 11 bases match TRBD2. Germline V gives CDR1 MDHEN, CDR2 SYDVKM. After removal of 5 bases from V and 2 bases from J, the junction contained 2 bases not matched to a gene. This CDR3 spans 14 amino acids. CDR3 nucleotides: TGTGCCAGCAGTGTAGCGGGAGGGACCTACGAGCAGTACTTC. Translating gives CASSVAGGTYEQYF.

The chain joins TRBV2 to TRBJ2-5; TRBD2 matches at 10 bases. J lost 5 bases, V lost 1 base, and 7 bases had no gene match. Germline CDR1 reads SNHLY; CDR2 reads FYNNEI. CDR3 length: 16 amino acids. The CDR3 region is CASSEGASGSWETQYF. The CDR3 DNA reads as TGTGCCAGCAGTGAAGGGGCTAGCGGGAGTTGGGAGACCCAGTACTTC. Full variable domain (remainder filled in from reference TRBV2 and TRBJ2-5): EPEVTQTPSHQVTQMGQEVILRCVPISNHLYFYWYRQILGQKVEFLVSFYNNEISEKSEIFDDQFSVERPDGSNFTLKIRSTKLEDSAMYFCASSEGASGSWETQYFGPGTRLLVL.

This chain links TRBV5-4 with TRBJ1-1; TRBD1 might be the D (6 bases). Germline V gene data show CDR1 as SGHNT and CDR2 as YYREEE (reference sequence). This CDR3 has 15 residues. V lost 2 bases, J lost 4 bases, and 15 bases lay in between. The CDR3 region is CASSFEGVGGTEAFF. DNA for the CDR3: TGTGCCAGCAGCTTCGAGGGGGTCGGTGGCACTGAAGCTTTCTTT.

The J gene is TRBJ1-4, the V gene TRBV24-1; 8 bases fit TRBD1. With V trimmed by 9 bases and J by 0 bases, 8 bases remained unmatched. There are 16 residues in the CDR3. Germline CDR1 reads KGHDR; CDR2 reads SFDVKD. The CDR3 DNA reads TGTGCCACCGCCTTTTCAGGGGGCACAACTAATGAAAAACTGTTTTTT. This gives the protein CATAFSGGTTNEKLFF.

This chain links TRBV11-2 with TRBJ1-5, with TRBD1 matching over 9 bases. CDR3 length: 19 residues. The V gene's germline CDR1 is SGHAT and CDR2 FQNNGV. Trimming at V came to 5 bases and at J to 0 bases, leaving 14 bases not matched to a gene. The CDR3 DNA sequence: TGTGCCAGCAGCCCCGAGGCCGGGACAGGGTGGTATAGCAATCAGCCCCAGCATTTT. Residues: CASSPEAGTGWYSNQPQHF.

DNA for the CDR3: TGTGCCAGCAGCAGAGGACTAGCAGGGGAGCAGTTCTTC. Its translation is CASSRGLAGEQFF. The chain is built from TRBV21-1 and TRBJ2-1; the table's D call of TRBD2 was not tested on the DNA. TRBV21-1 is described as a pseudogene. This CDR3 has 13 residues.

V is TRBV6-1 and J is TRBJ1-6; 9 positions agree with TRBD1. V dropped 2 bases and J dropped 9; count of bases not matched to a gene: 5. Per the germline V gene, CDR1 is MNHNS and CDR2 is SASEGT. This CDR3 spans 15 amino acids. The CDR3 loop is CASSEWGQGGSPLHF. In nucleotides, the CDR3 is TGTGCCAGCAGTGAATGGGGACAGGGAGGTTCACCCCTCCACTTT.

The CDR3 loop reads CASSEGGQGNYGYTF. The CDR3, as DNA: TGTGCCAGCAGTGAAGGGGGACAGGGAAACTATGGCTACACCTTC. The V call is TRBV2, the J call TRBJ1-2, with 9 positions matching TRBD1. J was trimmed by 2 bases and V by 1 base; bases with no gene match: 2. The germline V gene has CDR1 SNHLY and CDR2 FYNNEI. This CDR3 is built from 15 residues.

This chain connects TRBV5-4 to TRBJ2-3; 11 nucleotides line up with TRBD2. Looked up from germline, CDR1 is SGHNT and CDR2 is YYREEE (reference sequence). The CDR3 spans 15 residues. V gave up 3 bases and J gave up 6 bases; unmatched junction bases: 6. The CDR3 loop is CASSSRSGRADTQYF. The DNA for the CDR3 is TGTGCCAGCAGCTCCCGTAGCGGGAGGGCCGATACGCAGTATTTT.

This clone is a singleton in its sample. The chain combines TRBV4-1 with TRBJ1-5; a possible D gene is TRBD1 (6 bases). This CDR3 comprises 17 residues. From germline, CDR1 is MGHRA and CDR2 YSYEKL. Trimming removed 2 bases from V and 4 bases from J, with 18 bases in between. This CDR3 reads CASSQWAVTGKNQPQHF. CDR3 nucleotides: TGCGCCAGCAGCCAATGGGCGGTGACAGGAAAGAATCAGCCCCAGCATTTT.

The J gene is TRBJ2-5, the V gene TRBV28, with 9 bases fitting TRBD1. Germline-derived CDR1 and CDR2 are MDHEN and SYDVKM. Trimming removed 2 bases from V and 4 bases from J; junction bases left unmatched: 2. The CDR3 loop spans 14 amino acids. Here the CDR3 reads CASSLEQGAETQYF. The CDR3 DNA sequence: TGTGCCAGCAGTTTAGAACAGGGGGCAGAGACCCAGTACTTC.

To note about this clone: One junction end disagrees with the germline gene, perhaps due to a read error. The V gene is TRBV7-9, the J gene TRBJ1-5, with a tentative D call TRBD1 (5 bases). The germline gives CDR1 SEHNR, CDR2 FQNEAQ (reference sequence). The CDR3 runs 13 residues. The CDR3 spells CASTLGAGQPQHF. The CDR3 nucleotides read TGTGCCAGCACCTTAGGGGCGGGTCAGCCCCAGCATTTT.

This CDR3 is CASSPLAGGPGETQYF. The CDR3 coding sequence is TGTGCCAGCAGCCCGTTAGCGGGAGGGCCCGGAGAGACCCAGTACTTC. The chain employs TRBV7-9 and TRBJ2-5; 11 nucleotides align to TRBD2. The CDR3 spans 16 residues. The germline CDR1 and CDR2 sequences are SEHNR and FQNEAQ (reference sequence). Trimming took 5 bases from V and 4 from J; bases not matched to a gene: 9.

The gene calls are TRBV5-5 and TRBJ1-6; TRBD1 matches at 8 bases. This CDR3 is 14 amino acids long. Germline V gene lookup returns CDR1 SGHKS and CDR2 YYEKEE (reference sequence). V dropped 2 bases and J dropped 6; count of bases not matched to a gene: 1. The CDR3 is CASSLGQGNSPLHF. CDR3 nucleotides: TGTGCCAGCAGCTTAGGACAGGGTAATTCACCCCTCCACTTT.

This chain connects TRBV2 to TRBJ2-1; 8 positions agree with TRBD2. The CDR3 is made up of 15 amino acids. Per germline, CDR1 SNHLY and CDR2 FYNNEI. V lost 4 bases, J lost 2 bases, and 4 bases stayed unmatched. CDR3 nucleotide sequence: TGTGCCAGCAGTGCCGAGGGACTAGCCTACAATGAGCAGTTCTTC. It translates to CASSAEGLAYNEQFF.

This clone was counted a single time. This chain connects TRBV19 to TRBJ1-5; TRBD1 might be the D (5 bases). Trimming stripped 4 bases from V and 1 base from J, with 11 bases between. The CDR3 covers 15 residues. Germline V gives CDR1 LNHDA, CDR2 SQIVND (reference sequence). CDR3 in amino acids: CASSTWAGSNQPQHF. The CDR3 DNA sequence: TGTGCCAGTAGTACTTGGGCAGGGAGCAATCAGCCCCAGCATTTT.

V is TRBV5-5 and J is TRBJ1-1; D not resolved. Trimming took off 2 bases at V and 1 base at J, with 9 bases between the two ends. Germline CDR1 reads SGHKS; CDR2 reads YYEKEE (reference sequence). The CDR3 has 14 amino acids. The DNA for the CDR3 is TGTGCCAGCAGCTTCCTTGACTGGAACACTGAAGCTTTCTTT. Translating gives CASSFLDWNTEAFF.